This T cell receptor (beta chain) was captured by sequencing in a study of brain T cells in children with intractable seizures. Time point: blood from clinic visit 5 months post-surgery; TSC patient then seizure free. Pre-surgery treatment included at least one anti-epileptic drug. From germline, CDR1 is KGHDR and CDR2 SFDVKD. Trimming took off 4 bases at V and 4 bases at J, with 9 bases between the two ends. The CDR3 sequence is 13 residues long. About this clone itself: Its specificity is unknown.

Study conclusions and caveats: Absence of clones before surgery may stem from lower sequencing depth.

Method: immunoSEQ multiplex PCR; TCRdb's copy keeps in-frame clones and lacks some. In the table there are about 350,000 clones, over 90% of which are singletons. This sample comprised peripheral blood, obtained approximately 5 months after surgery. The chain has TRBV24-1 and TRBJ1-1; D is perhaps TRBD1 (6 bases). The TCR sequence derives from a boy under two years old with tuberous sclerosis and intractable seizures. The CDR3 DNA follows: TGTGCCACCAGTGAGGGACATCTCACTGAAGCTTTCTTT. Translating it yields CATSEGHLTEAFF.